This record covers a single TCR beta chain. The data were obtained in a study of blood T cell repertoires in COVID-19. Overall study context: COVID-19 samples from acute and convalescent phases originated in the United States, Italy and Spain. PBMCs, B-cell-depleted T cells, or T cells were the source of the cDNA or gDNA that made up the material.

As processed by the authors: Researchers report that nucleated cell counts were estimated from reference gene primer amplification. This table comes from immunoSEQ multiplex PCR, and its TCRdb copy is limited to in-frame clones, with some not included. Clone size and the V and J calls come from that table; the DNA yielded D and trimming. Of around 300,000 clones in the sample, around nine tenths were seen once. Recovered status in Cohort 3 required two negative PCRs, clearance, or symptom resolution. The length of the CDR3 is 13 residues. After removal of 1 base from V and 12 bases from J, the junction contained 4 bases not matched to a gene.

The sample taken for sequencing was PBMCs or T cells enriched from blood (not recorded which). This chain connects TRBV12-3 or TRBV12-4 to TRBJ1-5; 9 positions agree with TRBD1. The source is a woman aged 35 to 49 who had recovered from COVID-19. The CDR3 protein is CASSLGTGERQHF. The CDR3 DNA reads TGTGCCAGCAGTTTAGGGACAGGGGAGCGCCAGCATTTT.